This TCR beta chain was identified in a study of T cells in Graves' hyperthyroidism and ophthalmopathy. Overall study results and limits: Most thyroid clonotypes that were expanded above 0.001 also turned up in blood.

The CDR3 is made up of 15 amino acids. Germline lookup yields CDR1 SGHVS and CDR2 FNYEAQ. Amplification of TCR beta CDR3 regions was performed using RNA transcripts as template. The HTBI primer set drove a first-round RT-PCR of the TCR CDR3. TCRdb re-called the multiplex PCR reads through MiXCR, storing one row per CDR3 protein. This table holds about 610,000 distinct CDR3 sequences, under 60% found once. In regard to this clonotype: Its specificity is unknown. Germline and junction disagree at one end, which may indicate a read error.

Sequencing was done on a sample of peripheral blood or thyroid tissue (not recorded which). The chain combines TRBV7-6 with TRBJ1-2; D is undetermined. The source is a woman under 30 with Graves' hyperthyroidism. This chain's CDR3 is CASSVAPGMTYGYTF. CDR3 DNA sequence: TGTGCCAGCAGCGTAGCCCCAGGCATGACCTATGGCTACACCTTC.